This T cell receptor beta chain was sequenced during a study of T cells in tuberculosis. As for time point: new active TB diagnosis, blood taken before or within 7 days of starting treatment. This CDR3 spans 15 amino acids. Germline V lookup: CDR1 SNHLY, CDR2 FYNNEI. Trimming pared 6 bases from V and 0 bases from J, leaving 12 bases between. TCRdb's copy holds only in-frame clones and misses some; the assay was immunoSEQ multiplex PCR. The sample has about 38,000 clones, roughly 95% seen once; the top ten hold around 4.2%. The receptor was derived from an adult with tuberculosis. The chain employs TRBV2 and TRBJ1-3; perhaps TRBD1 as D (6 bases). The material was PBMCs, obtained at tuberculosis diagnosis. The CDR3 nucleotides are TGTGCCAGCAGGGCAGACAGGAGCTCTGGAAACACCATATATTTT. This encodes CASRADRSSGNTIYF. Filled out from reference TRBV2 and TRBJ1-3, the complete variable domain reads EPEVTQTPSHQVTQMGQEVILRCVPISNHLYFYWYRQILGQKVEFLVSFYNNEISEKSEIFDDQFSVERPDGSNFTLKIRSTKLEDSAMYFCASRADRSSGNTIYFGEGSWLTVV.